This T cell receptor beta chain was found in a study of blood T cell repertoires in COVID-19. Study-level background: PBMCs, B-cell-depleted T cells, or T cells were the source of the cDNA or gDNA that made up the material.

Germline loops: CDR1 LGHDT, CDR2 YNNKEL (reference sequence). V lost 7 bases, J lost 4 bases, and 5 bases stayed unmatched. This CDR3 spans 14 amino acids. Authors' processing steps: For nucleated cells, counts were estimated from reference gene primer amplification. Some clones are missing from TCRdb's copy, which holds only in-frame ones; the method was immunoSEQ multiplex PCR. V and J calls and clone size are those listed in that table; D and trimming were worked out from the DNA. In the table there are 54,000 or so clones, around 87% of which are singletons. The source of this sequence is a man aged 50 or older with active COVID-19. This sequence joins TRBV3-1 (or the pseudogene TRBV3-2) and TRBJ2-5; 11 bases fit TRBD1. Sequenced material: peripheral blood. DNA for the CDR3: TGTGCCAGCAAGCGGGACAGGGGGAGAGAGACCCAGTACTTC. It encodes CASKRDRGRETQYF.